The 27 T cell receptor beta chains below were found in one sample sequenced in a study of T cell responses to AZD1222 COVID-19 vaccine. Produced via immunoSEQ multiplex PCR; TCRdb's table is partial and in-frame only. The data show 130,000 to 150,000 clones, with about 91% seen just once and about 15% held by the top ten. The specimen was peripheral blood, collected on day 0 of AZD1222 vaccination. The receptor set was obtained from an adult in good health.

The chain links TRBV21-1 to TRBJ2-2; TRBD1 was called by the table and not checked on the DNA. TRBV21-1 is an annotated pseudogene. The CDR3 sequence is 14 residues long. The CDR3 loop is CAALLDRANGELFF. The CDR3 nucleotides are TGTGCCGCGTTACTTGACAGGGCGAACGGGGAGCTGTTTTTT.

Worth noting for this clone: Other DNA variants within this sample encode the same CDR3. The rearrangement uses TRBV7-2 and TRBJ2-7; D call uncertain. The CDR3 sequence is 12 residues long. V was pared by 1 base and J by 2 bases, with 3 bases between. Germline CDR1 reads SGHTA; CDR2 reads FQGNSA. In nucleotides, the CDR3 is TGTGCCAGCAGCTTAGGAACCTACGAGCAGTACTTC. It is translated as CASSLGTYEQYF.

This clone has a handful of counts. This chain links TRBV3-1 (or the pseudogene TRBV3-2) with TRBJ1-4; D unresolved. The CDR3 runs to 14 residues. Per the germline V gene, CDR1 is LGHDT and CDR2 is YNNKEL (reference sequence). Between the trimmed V and J ends, which lost 6 bases and 7 bases, there was a span of 15 bases. In DNA form, the CDR3 reads TGTGCCAGCAGAACCCGAACGAGCGGTGAAAAACTGTTTTTT. Amino acids: CASRTRTSGEKLFF.

The V and J genes are TRBV19 and TRBJ1-2, with 8 bases identical to TRBD1. Germline CDR1 LNHDA, CDR2 SQIVND (reference sequence). The CDR3 loop spans 15 amino acids. Trimming at V came to 5 bases and at J to 5 bases, leaving 10 bases not matched to a gene. This chain's CDR3 is CASSERQGIGYGYTF. CDR3 DNA sequence: TGTGCCAGTAGTGAACGACAGGGGATAGGGTATGGCTACACCTTC.

The V and J genes are TRBV4-3 and TRBJ2-5, with D possibly matching TRBD2 (5 bases). The CDR3 runs 14 residues. With 8 bases removed from V and 5 bases from J, the gap between germline ends came to 18 bases. Germline V lookup: CDR1 LGHNA, CDR2 YSLEER. The CDR3 DNA reads as TGCGCCAGCGCGAGAATGTGGGGAGCGGAGACCCAGTACTTC. Amino acids: CASARMWGAETQYF.

The chain is built from TRBV5-1 and TRBJ1-3; D uncertain. The CDR3 loop spans 13 amino acids. V was shortened by 3 bases and J by 0 bases, with 4 bases between the two germline ends. Germline CDR1 reads SGHRS; CDR2 reads YFSETQ. The CDR3 DNA reads as TGCGCCAGCAGCTGGAGCTCTGGAAACACCATATATTTT. Amino acids: CASSWSSGNTIYF.

The CDR3 protein is CASSPVSTGNQPQHF. In DNA, the CDR3 is TGTGCCAGCAGCCCTGTTTCGACAGGGAATCAGCCCCAGCATTTT. The chain is built from TRBV2 and TRBJ1-5, with TRBD1 identical over 7 bases. The V gene's germline CDR1 is SNHLY and CDR2 FYNNEI. The CDR3 runs to 15 residues. V dropped 6 bases and J dropped 4; count of bases not matched to a gene: 9.

As DNA, the CDR3 is TGTGCCAGCAGCCCCCCCGCGGGCGAGCAGTACTTC. It is translated as CASSPPAGEQYF. This chain uses TRBV28 with TRBJ2-7, with a tentative D call TRBD2 (5 bases). Germline V gene lookup returns CDR1 MDHEN and CDR2 SYDVKM. The V gene lost 6 bases and the J gene lost 6 bases, with 12 bases spanning the gap. There are 12 residues in the CDR3.

The genes are TRBV6-2 or TRBV6-3 and TRBJ1-1; 7 positions agree with TRBD1. J lost 8 bases, V lost 2 bases, and 5 bases had no gene match. The length of the CDR3 is 13 residues. From germline, CDR1 is MNHEY and CDR2 SVGEGT. CDR3 loop: CASSYTGQEEAFF. CDR3 DNA sequence: TGTGCCAGCAGTTACACCGGACAGGAAGAAGCTTTCTTT.

The CDR3 loop is CASSIGSDYGYTF. The CDR3 region has the DNA TGTGCCAGTAGTATTGGGTCAGACTATGGCTACACCTTC. J is TRBJ1-2 and V is TRBV19; D remains ambiguous. The CDR3 totals 13 residues. V lost 3 bases to trimming and J lost 3 bases, with 8 bases between them. Germline V gene data show CDR1 as LNHDA and CDR2 as SQIVND (reference sequence).

The chain couples TRBV4-1 to TRBJ1-5, with D unresolved. Germline V gene data show CDR1 as MGHRA and CDR2 as YSYEKL. The CDR3 is 15 residues long. Trimming cost V 4 bases and J 3 bases, with 13 bases left between them. DNA of the CDR3: TGCGCCAGCAGCCCCACCTACAGTTACAATCAGCCCCAGCATTTT. It translates to CASSPTYSYNQPQHF.

The genes are TRBV15 and TRBJ1-1; D is unclear. The CDR3 sequence is 14 residues long. V was trimmed by 7 bases and J by 8 bases, leaving 20 bases between them. The germline V gene encodes CDR1 LNHNV and CDR2 YYDKDF (reference sequence). The CDR3 nucleotides read TGTGCCACCACGTCCTCCCCCCCCGGCAGGGAAGCTTTCTTT. This translates into CATTSSPPGREAFF.

The chain combines TRBV6-6 with TRBJ2-2; TRBD2 is a possible D gene (5 bases). The CDR3 is 15 amino acids. From germline, CDR1 is MNHNY and CDR2 SVGAGI (reference sequence). Trimming removed 3 bases at V and 6 bases at J, with 14 bases between. The CDR3 DNA reads TGTGCCAGCAGTTATGCCCCCTTCGGGGCCGGGGAGCTGTTTTTT. Translating gives CASSYAPFGAGELFF.

This clone occurred once. This sequence joins TRBV19 and TRBJ1-2, with a possible D match to TRBD1 (6 bases). The V end lost 2 bases, the J end lost 8 bases, and 15 bases lay between the germline ends. Germline V CDR1 and CDR2: LNHDA, SQIVND (reference sequence). This CDR3 is built from 14 residues. The CDR3 spells CASSIFGRGKGYTF. CDR3 bases: TGTGCCAGTAGTATATTCGGCAGGGGTAAAGGCTACACCTTC.

The table lists this clone with a few counts. CDR3: CASSLAGGDPYEQYF. The DNA for the CDR3 is TGTGCCAGCAGCTTAGCGGGGGGGGACCCCTACGAGCAGTACTTC. The chain carries TRBV7-2 and TRBJ2-7; 7 bases line up with TRBD2. Germline assignment: CDR1 SGHTA and CDR2 FQGNSA. Unmatched junction bases numbered 4, after V lost 0 bases and J lost 2 bases. The CDR3 spans 15 residues.

The CDR3 DNA is TGTGCCAGCAGCCCTAAACAGGGGCTACAAGAGACCCAGTACTTC. It specifies CASSPKQGLQETQYF. The chain recombines TRBV5-4 with TRBJ2-5; 7 bases line up with TRBD1. The CDR3 runs to 15 residues. Unmatched junction bases numbered 8, after V lost 4 bases and J lost 2 bases. Germline assignment: CDR1 SGHNT and CDR2 YYREEE (reference sequence).

The chain recombines TRBV3-1 (or the pseudogene TRBV3-2) with TRBJ2-7; 7 bases are shared with TRBD1. CDR1 is LGHDT and CDR2 is YNNKEL in the germline V gene (reference sequence). This CDR3 contains 15 residues. Germline trimming cut 2 bases from V and 2 bases from J; bases unmatched to any gene: 6. The CDR3 bases are TGTGCCAGCAGCCAATGCCGGGACAGAGCCTACGAGCAGTACTTC. Its translation: CASSQCRDRAYEQYF.

This chain uses TRBV10-3 with TRBJ2-1; TRBD2 matches 9 bases. J was trimmed by 9 bases and V by 5 bases; bases with no gene match: 8. The CDR3 contains 14 residues. CDR1 and CDR2 (germline): ENHRY, SYGVKD. The CDR3 nucleotides are TGTGCCATCAGTTCCGGGACTAGCTTCTCTGAGCAGTTCTTC. Protein: CAISSGTSFSEQFF.

This chain connects TRBV12-5 to TRBJ1-2, with D perhaps matching TRBD1 (5 bases). The CDR3 is made up of 13 amino acids. Trimming pared 2 bases from V and 8 bases from J, leaving 12 bases between. Germline loops: CDR1 LGHNT, CDR2 FRNRAP. The CDR3 bases are TGTGCTAGTGGTTTGATAGGGGAATACGGCTACACCTTC. Translation: CASGLIGEYGYTF. The full variable domain, completed using reference TRBV12-5 and TRBJ1-2, is DARVTQTPRHKVTEMGQEVTMRCQPILGHNTVFWYRQTMMQGLELLAYFRNRAPLDDSGMPKDRFSAEMPDATLATLKIQPSEPRDSAVYFCASGLIGEYGYTFGSGTRLTVV.

The chain uses TRBV3-1 (or the pseudogene TRBV3-2) and TRBJ1-2; weak D call: TRBD1 (5 bases). This CDR3 is 13 amino acids long. From germline, CDR1 is LGHDT and CDR2 YNNKEL (reference sequence). Trimming took off 6 bases at V and 3 bases at J, with 11 bases between the two ends. CDR3 sequence (DNA): TGTGCCAGCAGGGACACAGGCTACTATGGCTACACCTTC. This codes for CASRDTGYYGYTF.

The rearrangement uses TRBV3-1 (or the pseudogene TRBV3-2) and TRBJ1-1; a possible D gene is TRBD1 (5 bases). V gave up 4 bases and J gave up 1 base, with 7 bases separating them. Germline V CDR1 and CDR2: LGHDT, YNNKEL (reference sequence). The CDR3 contains 13 residues. CDR3 region: CASSPQGNTEAFF. The CDR3 DNA sequence: TGTGCCAGCAGCCCCCAGGGGAACACTGAAGCTTTCTTT.

The chain recombines TRBV11-2 with TRBJ1-3; D not certain. The CDR3 is 15 amino acids. The V and J ends lost 5 bases and 0 bases respectively, with 11 bases between them. Germline V gene data show CDR1 as SGHAT and CDR2 as FQNNGV. The CDR3: CASSPRGGSGNTIYF. The CDR3 DNA sequence: TGTGCCAGCAGCCCCAGAGGTGGCTCTGGAAACACCATATATTTT.

CDR3 bases: TGTGCCAGCAGGGCAGCTGGCTCCTATAATTCACCCCTCCACTTT. It encodes CASRAAGSYNSPLHF. This rearrangement joins TRBV25-1 to TRBJ1-6; D call uncertain. Trimming stripped 6 bases from V and 0 bases from J, with 9 bases between. The germline gives CDR1 MGHDK, CDR2 SYGVNS. CDR3 length: 15 amino acids.

This clone was found once. The chain couples TRBV7-3 to TRBJ2-1; 7 bases line up with TRBD2. Germline CDR1 SGHTA, CDR2 FQGTGA. The CDR3 contains 15 residues. With V trimmed by 5 bases and J by 2 bases, 6 bases remained unmatched. As DNA, the CDR3 is TGTGCCAGCAGCCGTAGCGGGCGCCCCTACAATGAGCAGTTCTTC. It translates to CASSRSGRPYNEQFF.

The chain recombines TRBV28 with TRBJ1-6; 9 bases align to TRBD1. The CDR3 sequence is 16 residues long. The V segment lost 4 bases and the J segment 10 bases; nucleotides outside the gene matches: 11. Germline lookup yields CDR1 MDHEN and CDR2 SYDVKM. The CDR3 loop is CASSSGTGTGRSPLHF. Written as DNA, the CDR3 is TGTGCCAGCAGTTCAGGGACCGGGACAGGGCGATCACCCCTCCACTTT.

The chain uses TRBV7-9 and TRBJ1-1; D gene ambiguous. The germline V gene encodes CDR1 SEHNR and CDR2 FQNEAQ (reference sequence). With 1 base removed from V and 2 bases from J, the gap between germline ends came to 5 bases. The CDR3 runs 13 residues. CDR3 in amino acids: CASSLEHNTEAFF. The CDR3 region has the DNA TGTGCCAGCAGCTTAGAGCATAACACTGAAGCTTTCTTT.

This clone was seen only once. The rearrangement joins TRBV29-1 to TRBJ2-3; 9 bases are a match to TRBD2. This CDR3 is 13 amino acids long. V lost 2 bases and J lost 6; bases outside the gene matches: 3. Per the germline V gene, CDR1 is SQVTM and CDR2 is ANQGSEA. CDR3 region: CSVEQAGGDTQYF. The DNA of the CDR3 is TGCAGCGTTGAACAAGCGGGGGGCGATACGCAGTATTTT.